This T cell receptor (beta chain) derives from a study of long-term antiretroviral therapy in people with HIV (dated by TCRdb to between 2021 and 2022). With regard to the full study: The earliest samples were collected about a decade before the 2015 WHO recommendation for immediate ART, when ART was typically delayed until CD4 counts fell. A total of 192 cryopreserved PBMC samples came from 25 to 35 adults with confirmed HIV infection and were collected serially over a mean of roughly 6 years (range 1-12). This retrospective serial study examined whether starting ART and sustained HIV suppression were associated with changes in the composition and diversity of the TRB repertoire in peripheral blood. Among the 30 or so participants with HIV, around 10 were female. Test extractions of a monoclonal T-cell line alongside approximately 34 polyclonal samples showed no cross-contamination during QIAcube processing.

Sequencing of the TRB variable region was done with the immunoSEQ hsTCRB v3.0 assay at survey level resolution. TRB sequencing targeted a depth of about 35,000-50,000 T-cell genomes per sample. An Illumina MiSeq with a v3 150-cycle kit was used to sequence the pooled TRB libraries. Per the source publication's procedure: Analysis of repertoires was carried out in R inside a reproducible Nextflow workflow spanning QC, data transformation and analysis. LymphoSeq2, an R package for exploring AIRR-Seq data, was used to implement custom analyses. A handful of samples that yielded fewer than 5000 total TRB sequences were excluded, so that 150 to 200 HIV repertoires were analyzed. Among the approximately 190 retained HIV repertoires, approximately 59 were collected before ART initiation and 129 after ART initiation. Repertoires were downsampled to 5000 TRB nucleotide sequences, with summary statistics averaged over 100 downsampling iterations. The analysis kept only TRB sequences whose CDR3 regions were at least seven amino acids long. Two measures captured diversity: a Shannon entropy-derived clonality score and the Gini coefficient. In the repertoire networks, any two of the top 5000 CDR3 amino acid sequences were linked whenever the two sequences differed by an edit distance of one. Antigen specificity groups and MHC restriction were predicted for TRB CDR3 amino acid sequences with GLIPH2. Known CMV, EBV, HIV or tissue antigen associations were flagged by matching CDR3 amino acid sequences against VDJdb and McPAS-TCR. Pre-ART, post-ART and control groups were compared with Wilcoxon signed-rank tests and Holm-Bonferroni correction. As stored in TCRdb, this immuneACCESS dataset retains in-frame rearrangements with V and J assigned. A fraction of the clones does not appear; measured against another copy, unresolved V genes explain less than half of the discrepancy, and the remainder lacks a known reason. V, J and clone size are taken as reported in that table, and D and trimming were inferred from the DNA itself. The sample table shows around 30,000 clones, and 95% are seen once. Of the sample, over 7% falls within the top ten clones.

From its cysteine to its phenylalanine, the CDR3 spans 13 amino acids. Only the CDR3 DNA stays, 39 bases, in frame from base 1. As encoded in the germline V gene, CDR1 is SGHTA while CDR2 is FQGTGA. V gives up 3 bases and J gives up 4 bases, and the segment between their germline ends measures 9 bases. To be included, a participant needed at least one PBMC sample from before ART initiation plus at least two post-ART samples. Treatment was received in the United States of America by all participants with HIV. Before DNA extraction, cryopreserved samples of about 1-10 million PBMC were thawed and washed. At the time of the earliest PBMC sample, participants with HIV were aged between about 20 and 60 years. Each participant contributed PBMC samples from 1-4 timepoints before ART initiation and 2-8 timepoints after ART initiation, with a median of 7 samples. Serial HIV viral load, CD4+ T-cell count, ART history and demographic data were obtained for every participant. Genomic DNA was extracted from unsorted PBMC with a Qiagen kit on a QIAcube, with processing performed in batches of 12 samples.

The paper's findings and limits, for the study overall: Limited PBMC availability meant only the TCR beta chain was sequenced, without alpha chain pairing. CDR3 length ranges in HIV repertoires were narrower than in controls, and network structure suggested an antigen-experienced repertoire with only a slight naive shift after ART. Expanded TRB clones identified before ART initiation dominated the repertoire at all time points, although this dominance fluctuated and declined in many PLHIV after ART. ART initiation was associated with a significant increase in TRB diversity, but diversity stayed significantly below transplant donor controls even after long-term ART. The samples were dated from about 2004 to 2018, and the ART regimens that were used may be less effective than current ART regimens. Unsorted PBMC were profiled instead of sorted CD4+ and CD8+ T cells because pre-ART samples had limited cell numbers. Inferences about post-ART repertoire changes are limited because no data were available on ART adherence, viral resistance or therapy changes.

Of note for this clone: Its antigen is still unknown. No base qualities exist here, and no much larger clone lies one base off it.

The chain employs TRBV7-3 and TRBJ2-5; the D region may be TRBD1 or TRBD2, each matching 5 bases equally. This TCR derives from a man under 40 with HIV. The source was unsorted PBMCs, collected 5.3 years after starting antiretroviral therapy. The nucleotides are TGTGCCAGCAGCTTGGTGAGGGGAGAGACCCAGTACTTC. The resulting protein is CASSLVRGETQYF.